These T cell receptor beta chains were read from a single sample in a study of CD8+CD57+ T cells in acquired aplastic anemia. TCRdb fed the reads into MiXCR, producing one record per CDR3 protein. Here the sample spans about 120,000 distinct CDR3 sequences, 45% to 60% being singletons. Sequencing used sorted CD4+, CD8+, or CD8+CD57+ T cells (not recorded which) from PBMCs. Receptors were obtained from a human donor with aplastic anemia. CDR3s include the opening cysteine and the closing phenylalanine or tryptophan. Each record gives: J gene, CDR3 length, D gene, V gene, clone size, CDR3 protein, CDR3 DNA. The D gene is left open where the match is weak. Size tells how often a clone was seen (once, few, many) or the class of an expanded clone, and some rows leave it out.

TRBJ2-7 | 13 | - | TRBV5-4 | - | CASSLEGAGEQYF | TGTGCCAGCAGCTTGGAGGGGGCGGGGGAGCAGTACTTC
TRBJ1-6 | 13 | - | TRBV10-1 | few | CASTAAGDSPLHF | TGCGCCAGCACTGCCGCAGGGGATTCACCCCTCCACTTT
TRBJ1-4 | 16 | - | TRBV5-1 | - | CASSLGQLATNEKLFF | TGCGCCAGCAGCTTGGGGCAGCTGGCAACTAATGAAAAACTGTTTTTT
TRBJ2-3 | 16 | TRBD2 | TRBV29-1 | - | CSVAGLAGGAIDTQYF | TGCAGCGTTGCCGGACTAGCGGGAGGGGCCATAGATACGCAGTATTTT
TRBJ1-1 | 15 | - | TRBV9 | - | CASSVNGRPNTEAFF | TGTGCCAGCAGCGTAAACGGGAGACCGAACACTGAAGCTTTCTTT
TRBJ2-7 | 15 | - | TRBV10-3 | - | CAISEWDDTSYEQYF | TGTGCCATCAGTGAGTGGGACGATACCTCCTACGAGCAGTACTTC
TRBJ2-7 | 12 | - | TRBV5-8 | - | CASTYRPYEQYF | TGTGCCAGCACCTACCGGCCCTACGAGCAGTACTTC
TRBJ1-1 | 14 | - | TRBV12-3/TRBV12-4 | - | CASTPNRDYTEAFF | TGTGCCAGCACCCCGAACAGGGATTACACTGAAGCTTTCTTT
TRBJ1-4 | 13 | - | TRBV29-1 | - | CSVEDRTSEKLFF | TGCAGCGTTGAAGATCGGACGAGTGAAAAACTGTTTTTT
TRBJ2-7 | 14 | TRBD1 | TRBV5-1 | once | CASSSRTGLSEQYF | TGCGCCAGCAGCTCTAGGACAGGGTTGTCCGAGCAGTACTTC
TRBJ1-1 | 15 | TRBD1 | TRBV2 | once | CASSEVRTGGTEAFF | TGTGCCAGCAGTGAAGTCAGGACAGGGGGAACTGAAGCTTTCTTT
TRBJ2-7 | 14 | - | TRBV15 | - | CATSRDSWGHEQYF | TGTGCCACCAGCAGAGATAGCTGGGGCCACGAGCAGTACTTC
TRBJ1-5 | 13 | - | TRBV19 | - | CASSIGAGQPQHF | TGTGCCAGTAGTATAGGAGCCGGTCAGCCCCAGCATTTT
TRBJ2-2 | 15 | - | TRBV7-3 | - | CASSLSQGNTGELFF | TGTGCCAGCAGCTTATCCCAGGGGAACACCGGGGAGCTGTTTTTT
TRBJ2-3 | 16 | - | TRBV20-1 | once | CSARQLQGLRTDTQYF | TGCAGTGCTAGACAACTACAGGGACTACGCACAGATACGCAGTATTTT
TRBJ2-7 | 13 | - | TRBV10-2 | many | CASSESRRGEQYF | TGCGCCAGCAGTGAGTCAAGAAGGGGCGAGCAGTACTTC
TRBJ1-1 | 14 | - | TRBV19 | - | CASSIETPNTEAFF | TGTGCCAGTAGTATCGAGACACCGAACACTGAAGCTTTCTTT
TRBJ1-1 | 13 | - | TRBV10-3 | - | CAISNPGGTEAFF | TGTGCCATCAGTAACCCAGGTGGTACTGAAGCTTTCTTT
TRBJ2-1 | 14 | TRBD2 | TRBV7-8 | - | CASSLGTSGSEQFF | TGTGCCAGCAGCTTAGGGACTAGTGGGAGTGAGCAGTTCTTC
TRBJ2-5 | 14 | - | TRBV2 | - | CASSRSGVFGTQYF | TGTGCCAGCAGTAGGTCGGGGGTGTTCGGGACCCAGTACTTC
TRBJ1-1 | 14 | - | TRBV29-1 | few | CSALELVVNTEAFF | TGCAGCGCATTAGAACTGGTTGTGAACACTGAAGCTTTCTTT
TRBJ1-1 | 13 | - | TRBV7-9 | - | CASSLGQSTEAFF | TGTGCCAGCAGCTTAGGACAGTCCACTGAAGCTTTCTTT
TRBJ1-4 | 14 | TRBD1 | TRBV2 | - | CASSVEQGYEKLFF | TGTGCCAGCAGCGTTGAACAGGGGTATGAAAAACTGTTTTTT
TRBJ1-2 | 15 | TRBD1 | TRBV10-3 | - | CAIRLQGTANYGYTF | TGTGCCATCAGGCTACAGGGGACCGCTAACTATGGCTACACCTTC
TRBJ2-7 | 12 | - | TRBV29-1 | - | CSSFRQAEEQYF | TGCAGCAGTTTCCGGCAGGCGGAGGAGCAGTACTTC
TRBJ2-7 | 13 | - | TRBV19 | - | CASSTIPSYEQYF | TGTGCCAGCTCGACAATCCCTTCCTACGAGCAGTACTTC
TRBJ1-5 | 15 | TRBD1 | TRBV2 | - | CASYRGGSGNQPQHF | TGTGCCAGTTACAGGGGCGGGAGTGGAAATCAGCCCCAGCATTTT
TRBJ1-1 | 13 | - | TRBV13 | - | CASSLRWQTEAFF | TGTGCCAGCAGCCTCCGTTGGCAGACTGAAGCTTTCTTT
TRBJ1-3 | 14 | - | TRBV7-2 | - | CASSLGVTGNTIYF | TGTGCCAGCAGCTTAGGGGTCACGGGAAACACCATATATTTT
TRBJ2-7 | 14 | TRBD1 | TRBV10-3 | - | CAIKPGQGLGEQYF | TGTGCCATCAAACCGGGACAGGGCTTGGGCGAGCAGTACTTC
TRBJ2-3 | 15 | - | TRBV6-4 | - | CASSDSEDAGDSQYF | TGTGCCAGCAGTGACTCAGAGGACGCTGGGGATTCGCAGTATTTT
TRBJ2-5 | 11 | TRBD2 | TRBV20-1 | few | CSAGTSMTQYF | TGCAGTGCTGGGACTAGCATGACCCAGTACTTC
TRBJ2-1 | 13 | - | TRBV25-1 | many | CASSEWERDEQFF | TGTGCCAGCAGTGAGTGGGAGCGGGATGAGCAGTTCTTC
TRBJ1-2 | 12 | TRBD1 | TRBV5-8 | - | CASPGTDLGYTF | TGTGCCAGCCCCGGGACAGACCTTGGCTACACCTTC
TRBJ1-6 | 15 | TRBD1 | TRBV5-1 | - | CASSPGQGGGSPLHF | TGCGCCAGCAGCCCAGGACAGGGAGGAGGTTCACCCCTCCACTTT
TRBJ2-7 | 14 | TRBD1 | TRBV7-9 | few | CASSLPTGGGEQYF | TGTGCCAGCAGCCTACCGACAGGGGGCGGCGAGCAGTACTTC
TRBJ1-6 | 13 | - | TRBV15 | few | CATSSGRNSPLHF | TGTGCCACCAGCAGCGGTAGGAATTCACCCCTCCACTTT
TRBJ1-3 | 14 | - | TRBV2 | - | CASRGGNAGNTIYF | TGTGCCAGCAGGGGGGGCAACGCCGGAAACACCATATATTTT
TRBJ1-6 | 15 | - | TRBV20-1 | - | CSARRGSGDNSPLHF | TGCAGTGCCAGAAGGGGGTCTGGGGATAATTCACCCCTCCACTTT
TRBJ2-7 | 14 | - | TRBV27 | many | CASSLSTQGHEQYF | TGTGCCAGCAGTTTATCGACCCAGGGCCACGAGCAGTACTTC
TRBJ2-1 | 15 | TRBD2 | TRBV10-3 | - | CAISDRSGGNNEQFF | TGTGCCATCAGTGACCGTAGCGGGGGTAACAATGAGCAGTTCTTC
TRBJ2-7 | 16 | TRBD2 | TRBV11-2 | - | CASSLVGLAGIGEQYF | TGTGCCAGCAGCTTAGTTGGGCTAGCGGGGATTGGCGAGCAGTACTTC
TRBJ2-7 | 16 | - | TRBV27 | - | CASSLPPGPSSYEQYF | TGTGCCAGCAGCCTACCTCCGGGGCCTAGCTCCTACGAGCAGTACTTC
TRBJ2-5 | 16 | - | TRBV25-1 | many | CASSGFEGPDWETQYF | TGTGCCAGCAGTGGATTCGAGGGCCCGGATTGGGAGACCCAGTACTTC
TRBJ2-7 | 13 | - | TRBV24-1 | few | CATSTGRPYEQYF | TGTGCCACCAGTACGGGACGGCCCTACGAGCAGTACTTC
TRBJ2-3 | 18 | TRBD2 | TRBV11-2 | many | CASSYHPGLAGVQTTQYF | TGTGCCAGCAGCTACCATCCGGGACTAGCGGGGGTACAGACTACGCAGTATTTT
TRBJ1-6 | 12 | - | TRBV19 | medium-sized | CASSQGGSPLHF | TGTGCCAGTAGCCAGGGTGGATCACCCCTCCACTTT
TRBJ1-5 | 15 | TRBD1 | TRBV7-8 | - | CASSPGTGTGQPQHF | TGTGCCAGCAGCCCCGGGACAGGGACCGGGCAGCCCCAGCATTTT
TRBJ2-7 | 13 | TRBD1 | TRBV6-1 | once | CASSVTGDDEQYF | TGTGCCAGCAGTGTAACAGGGGACGACGAGCAGTACTTC
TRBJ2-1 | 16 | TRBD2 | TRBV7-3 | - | CASSPSGTSGYNEQFF | TGTGCCAGCAGCCCCTCCGGGACTAGCGGCTACAATGAGCAGTTCTTC
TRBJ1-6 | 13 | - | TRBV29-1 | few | CSVAADQNSPLHF | TGCAGCGTTGCGGCGGACCAAAATTCACCCCTCCACTTT
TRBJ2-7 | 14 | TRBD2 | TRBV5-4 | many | CASSFGLAGSEQYF | TGTGCCAGCAGCTTTGGACTAGCGGGATCCGAGCAGTACTTC
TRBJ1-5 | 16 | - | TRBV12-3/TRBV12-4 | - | CASSFFWTIGNQSQHF | TGTGCCAGCAGTTTCTTTTGGACAATTGGCAATCAGTCCCAGCATTTT
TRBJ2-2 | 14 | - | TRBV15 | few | CATSRIQGTGELFF | TGTGCCACCAGCAGAATCCAGGGCACCGGGGAGCTGTTTTTT